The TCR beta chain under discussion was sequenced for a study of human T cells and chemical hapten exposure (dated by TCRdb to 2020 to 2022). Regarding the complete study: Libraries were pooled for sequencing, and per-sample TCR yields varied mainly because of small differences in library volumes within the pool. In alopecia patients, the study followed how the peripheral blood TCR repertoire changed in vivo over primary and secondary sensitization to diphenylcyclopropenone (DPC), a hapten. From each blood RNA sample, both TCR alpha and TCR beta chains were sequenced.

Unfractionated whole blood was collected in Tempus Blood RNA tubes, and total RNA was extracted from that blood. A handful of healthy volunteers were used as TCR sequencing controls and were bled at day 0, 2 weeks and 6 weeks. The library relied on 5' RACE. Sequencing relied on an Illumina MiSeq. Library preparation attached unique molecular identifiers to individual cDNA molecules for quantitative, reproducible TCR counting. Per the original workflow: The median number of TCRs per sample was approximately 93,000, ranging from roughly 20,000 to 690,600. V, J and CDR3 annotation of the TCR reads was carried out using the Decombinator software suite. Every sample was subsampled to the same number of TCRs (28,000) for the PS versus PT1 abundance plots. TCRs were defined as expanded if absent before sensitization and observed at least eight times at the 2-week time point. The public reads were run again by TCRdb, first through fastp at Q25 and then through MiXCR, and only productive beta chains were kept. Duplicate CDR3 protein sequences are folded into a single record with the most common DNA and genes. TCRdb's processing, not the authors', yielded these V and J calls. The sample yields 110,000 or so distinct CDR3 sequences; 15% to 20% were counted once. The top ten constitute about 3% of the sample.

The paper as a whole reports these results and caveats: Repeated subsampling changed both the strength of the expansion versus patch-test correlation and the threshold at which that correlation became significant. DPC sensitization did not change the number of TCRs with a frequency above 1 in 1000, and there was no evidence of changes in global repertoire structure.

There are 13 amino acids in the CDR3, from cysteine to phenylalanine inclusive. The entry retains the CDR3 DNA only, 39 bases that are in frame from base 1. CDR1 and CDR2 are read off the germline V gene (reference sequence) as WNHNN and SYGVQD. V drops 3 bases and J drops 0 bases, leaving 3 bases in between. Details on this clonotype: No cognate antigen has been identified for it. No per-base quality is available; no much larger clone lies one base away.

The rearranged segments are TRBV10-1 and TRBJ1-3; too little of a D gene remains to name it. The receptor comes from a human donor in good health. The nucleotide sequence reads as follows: TGCGCCAGCAGTGACGGCTCTGGAAACACCATATATTTT. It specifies CASSDGSGNTIYF.